This TCR beta chain stems from a study of blood T cells in healthy people across ages. Points from the study as a whole: The lack of PBMC sorting stopped any conclusive naive versus antigen-experienced comparison.

Details on this clonotype: Its matching antigen is unknown.

The CDR3 is 15 amino acids. Germline loops: CDR1 KGHDR, CDR2 SFDVKD. V trimming: 8 bases; J trimming: 4 bases; junction bases outside the gene matches: 9. Then a second PCR, running roughly 7 to 11 cycles, was carried out with a sample-barcoded 5' primer and a J-beta primer mix. A single record per CDR3 protein comes from TCRdb applying MiXCR to the 5' RACE reads. This table has 550,000 to 800,000 distinct CDR3 sequences, more than 20% appearing once. The sequenced sample consisted of blood. This sequence joins TRBV24-1 and TRBJ2-2, with 7 bases fitting TRBD2. The receptor was derived from a man in his sixties or seventies in good health. The CDR3 here is CATKGGGRGTGELFF. The DNA of the CDR3 is TGTGCCACCAAAGGAGGCGGGAGAGGCACCGGGGAGCTGTTTTTT.